This entry lists 4 T cell receptor beta chains sequenced from one sample in a study of CD8+CD57+ T cells in acquired aplastic anemia. The template used for profiling TCR beta VDJ and CDR3 was genomic DNA. Using its own MiXCR run on the reads, TCRdb lists one record per CDR3 protein. The sample contains some 170,000 distinct CDR3 sequences, roughly 48% of which appear only once. Only patients with CD8+CD57+ cell expansion on flow cytometry were chosen for sequencing. Sequenced material: sorted CD4+, CD8+, or CD8+CD57+ T cells (not recorded which) from PBMCs. These receptors came from a human donor with aplastic anemia.

In its sample, this clonotype was seen a few times. This chain connects TRBV6-1 to TRBJ2-2; D uncertain. Germline values: CDR1 MNHNS, CDR2 SASEGT. The V end lost 10 bases, the J end lost 7 bases, and 13 bases lay between the germline ends. There are 12 residues in the CDR3. The CDR3 spells CANRNVNGELFF. In DNA, the CDR3 is TGTGCCAATCGCAACGTTAACGGGGAGCTGTTTTTT.

This clonotype came up many times. The genes are TRBV5-4 and TRBJ2-7; no reliable D call. With 1 base removed from V and 5 bases from J, the gap between germline ends came to 13 bases. This CDR3 has 14 residues. Germline assignment: CDR1 SGHNT and CDR2 YYREEE (reference sequence). The DNA for the CDR3 is TGTGCCAGCAGCTTGTTGGACGTTGGCCACGAGCAGTACTTC. Translating gives CASSLLDVGHEQYF.

The CDR3 is CASSLAGTGRTFSYEQYF. The CDR3 nucleotides read TGTGCCAGCAGCTTAGCAGGGACAGGGAGAACTTTTTCCTACGAGCAGTACTTC. The V and J genes are TRBV7-2 and TRBJ2-7, with TRBD1 matching over 9 bases. The germline CDR1 and CDR2 sequences are SGHTA and FQGNSA. The CDR3 consists of 18 residues. V was clipped by 0 bases and J by 1 base; unmatched bases: 10.

A word on this clonotype: A much larger clone differs from this one at a single base, so this may be a read error. The gene calls are TRBV25-1 and TRBJ2-7; D call uncertain. The J call could be wrong; TRBJ2-1 is a better fit for the DNA end. This CDR3 spans 13 amino acids. Per germline, CDR1 MGHDK and CDR2 SYGVNS. The CDR3 is CASRETRINEQFF. In nucleotides, the CDR3 is TGTGCCAGCAGGGAAACCAGGATCAATGAGCAGTTCTTC.